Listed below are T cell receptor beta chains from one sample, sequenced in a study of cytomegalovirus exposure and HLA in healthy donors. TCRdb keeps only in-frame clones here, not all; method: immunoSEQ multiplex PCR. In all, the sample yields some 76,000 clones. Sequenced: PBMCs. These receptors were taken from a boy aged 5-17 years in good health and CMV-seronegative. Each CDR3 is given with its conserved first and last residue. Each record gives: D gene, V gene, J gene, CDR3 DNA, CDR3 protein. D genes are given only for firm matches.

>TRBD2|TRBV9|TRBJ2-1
TGTGCCAGCAGCACTGGACTAGCTGGGTACAATGAGCAGTTCTTC
CASSTGLAGYNEQFF
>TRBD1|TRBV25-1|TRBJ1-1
TGTGCCAGCAGTGAGGTTAATCCGGGACAGGGGACTGAAGCTTTCTTT
CASSEVNPGQGTEAFF
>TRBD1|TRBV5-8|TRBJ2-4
TGTGCCAGCAAGACAGGGGGCATTCAGTACTTC
CASKTGGIQYF
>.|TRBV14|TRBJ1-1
TGTGCCAGCAGCCACGGGGGGACGGCGGCTGAAGCTTTCTTT
CASSHGGTAAEAFF
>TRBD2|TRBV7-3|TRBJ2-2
TGTGCCAGCAGCAGGAGCACTAGCGGCACCGGGGAGCTGTTTTTT
CASSRSTSGTGELFF
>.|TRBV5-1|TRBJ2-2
TGCGCCAGCAGCTTGAATGGAGGGAAGGCCGGGGAGCTGTTTTTT
CASSLNGGKAGELFF
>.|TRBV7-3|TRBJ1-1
TGTGCCAGCAGCCTCGGGAAGGCGGAGAGAACTGAAGCTTTCTTT
CASSLGKAERTEAFF
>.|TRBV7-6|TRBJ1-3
TGTGCCAGCAGTCGGGACACTGACTCTGGAAACACCATATATTTT
CASSRDTDSGNTIYF
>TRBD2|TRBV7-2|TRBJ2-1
TGTGCCAGCAGCTTCGTCCTAGCGGGAGAGGGCAATGAGCAGTTCTTC
CASSFVLAGEGNEQFF
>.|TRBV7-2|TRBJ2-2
TGTGCCAGCAGCACATACAGGGACACCGGGGAGCTGTTTTTT
CASSTYRDTGELFF
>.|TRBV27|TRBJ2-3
TGTGCCAGCAGTTCATATCAGGGAGATACGCAGTATTTT
CASSSYQGDTQYF
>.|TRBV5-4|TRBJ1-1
TGTGCCAGCACCTTGATCGGGTACATGAACACTGAAGCTTTCTTT
CASTLIGYMNTEAFF
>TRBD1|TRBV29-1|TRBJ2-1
TGCAGTTTTTCTGACAGGGCCCCCTACAATGAGCAGTTCTTC
CSFSDRAPYNEQFF
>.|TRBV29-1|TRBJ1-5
TGCAGCGTTGAAGTGAATGAGTGGCAGCCCCAGCATTTT
CSVEVNEWQPQHF
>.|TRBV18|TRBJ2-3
TGTGCCAGCTCACCGGTAGCAGTTGCAGATACGCAGTATTTT
CASSPVAVADTQYF
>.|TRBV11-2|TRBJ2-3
TGTGCCAGCAGAGACAGTCATATGGCAGATACGCAGTATTTT
CASRDSHMADTQYF
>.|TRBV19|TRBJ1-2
TGTGCCAGTAGCCGAGTGGATGGCTACACCTTC
CASSRVDGYTF
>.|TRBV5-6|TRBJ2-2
TGTGCCAGCAGCTTGACAATCGGGGAGCTGTTTTTT
CASSLTIGELFF
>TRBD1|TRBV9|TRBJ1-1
TGTGCCAGCAGCGGAAACAGGGGGAAATCCACTGAAGCTTTCTTT
CASSGNRGKSTEAFF
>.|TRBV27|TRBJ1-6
TGTGCCAGCAGCTTCCGGGTATTAGAGCCCCTCCACTTT
CASSFRVLEPLHF
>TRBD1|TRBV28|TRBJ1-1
TGTGCCAGCAGGATTACAGGGGGCGTTTGGGGCACTGAAGCTTTCTTT
CASRITGGVWGTEAFF
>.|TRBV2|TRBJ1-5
TGTGCCAGCAGTTGGGAGATTGATGGTGAAAATAGCAATCAGCCCCAGCATTTT
CASSWEIDGENSNQPQHF
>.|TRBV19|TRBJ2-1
TGTGCCAGTAGTATGGAGAACTGGCACAATGAGCAGTTCTTC
CASSMENWHNEQFF
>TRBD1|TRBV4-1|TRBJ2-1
TGCGCCAGCAGCCAAGATCCAGGGGGCAATGAGCAGTTCTTC
CASSQDPGGNEQFF
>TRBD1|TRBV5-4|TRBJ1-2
TGTGCCAGCAGCTTGGGAGGGACAGCGCCCCCGAAGGATGGCTACACCTTC
CASSLGGTAPPKDGYTF
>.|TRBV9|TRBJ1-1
TGTGCCAGCAGCTCAGGGGCCGGTGAAGCTTTCTTT
CASSSGAGEAFF
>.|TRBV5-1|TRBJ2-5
TGCGCCAGCAGCTTGCAACAGAGCCAAGAGACCCAGTACTTC
CASSLQQSQETQYF
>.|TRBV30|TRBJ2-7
TGTGCCTGGAGTGATGCAGGGGCAAGCTCCTACGAGCAGTACTTC
CAWSDAGASSYEQYF
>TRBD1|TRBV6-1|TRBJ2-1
TGTGCCAGCAGTGAGACGACAGGGGGGAACTTGAACTATGAGCAGTTCTTC
CASSETTGGNLNYEQFF
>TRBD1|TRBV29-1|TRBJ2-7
TGCAGCGGACTGACCGGGACAGGTGATGGGGAGCAGTACTTC
CSGLTGTGDGEQYF
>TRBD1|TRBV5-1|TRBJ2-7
TGCGCCAGCAGCTGGGACAGGTCGAAGTACGAGCAGTACTTC
CASSWDRSKYEQYF
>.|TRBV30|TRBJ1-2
TGTGCCCTCAAGGGGATCTATGGCTACACCTTC
CALKGIYGYTF
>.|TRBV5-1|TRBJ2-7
TGCGCCAGCAGCTTGGCCGCAGGCTACGAGCAGTACTTC
CASSLAAGYEQYF
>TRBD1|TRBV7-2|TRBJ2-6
TGTGCCAGCAGCTTAATCTTCGGGACAGGGATGTCGGGGGCCAACGTCCTGACTTTC
CASSLIFGTGMSGANVLTF
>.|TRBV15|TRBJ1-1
TGTGCCACCAGCAGAGGTGCGGCAAGTAGGAACACTGAAGCTTTCTTT
CATSRGAASRNTEAFF
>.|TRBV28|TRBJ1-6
TGTGCCAGCAGTTTAAGGGGTTCCTATAATTCACCCCTACACTTT
CASSLRGSYNSPLHF
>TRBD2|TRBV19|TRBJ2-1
TGTGCCAGTAGTACAATAGCGGGGGGGTACAATGAGCAGTTCTTC
CASSTIAGGYNEQFF
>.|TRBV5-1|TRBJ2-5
TGCGCCAGCTTTGGGGGCCGAGGGCAAGAGACCCAGTACTTC
CASFGGRGQETQYF
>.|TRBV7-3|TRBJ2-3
TGTGCCAGCAGCTTAAGGGGAGGCCCTTCCGCAGATACGCAGTATTTT
CASSLRGGPSADTQYF